Listed below are T cell receptor beta chains from one sample, sequenced in a study of shared clonotypes between healthy human individuals. TCRdb's table, derived via immunoSEQ multiplex PCR, lists solely in-frame clones and lacks some. This sample has under 1,100,000 clones, with roughly 75% found just once. The material sequenced was memory CD4+ T cells sorted from blood. The receptors shown here come from a man aged 18 to 30 in good health. Both conserved end residues are part of each CDR3. A D gene is named only where the DNA matches it firmly. Clone sizes are given selectively: once, few, many, or a class where the clone is expanded.

j_call | clone_size | d_call | v_call | cdr3_nt | cdr3_aa
TRBJ1-2 | NA | TRBD1 | TRBV7-9 | TGTGCCAGCAGCTCCTCCACAGGGGCCCTCACGGGCTACACCTTC | CASSSSTGALTGYTF
TRBJ2-7 | NA | NA | TRBV5-4 | TGTGCCAGCAGTTATCAGGGGAAAGACTACGAGCAGTACTTC | CASSYQGKDYEQYF
TRBJ2-2 | NA | NA | TRBV6-1 | TGTGCCAGCAGTGATAACGGGAAAACTACCGGGGAGCTGTTTTTT | CASSDNGKTTGELFF
TRBJ2-1 | NA | TRBD2 | TRBV2 | TGTGCCAGCAGTGAGTTTCTAGCGGGGGCCAATGAGCAGTTCTTC | CASSEFLAGANEQFF
TRBJ2-1 | NA | TRBD1 | TRBV18 | TGTGCCAGCTCACCGGGACAGGGGCCCTACAATGAGCAGTTCTTC | CASSPGQGPYNEQFF
TRBJ1-2 | NA | TRBD1 | TRBV18 | TGTGCCAGCTCGCTCCTGGGGGACAGCAATAACTATGGCTACACCTTC | CASSLLGDSNNYGYTF
TRBJ1-3 | NA | TRBD1 | TRBV6-1 | TGTGCCAGCAGCGCCGACAGGGCTGGAAACACCATATATTTT | CASSADRAGNTIYF
TRBJ1-3 | NA | NA | TRBV6-5 | TGTGCCAGCAGTTACGGAGGGAGAAACACCATATATTTT | CASSYGGRNTIYF
TRBJ2-2 | NA | NA | TRBV7-7 | TGTGCTAGCAGCCTCGGGTTTTCCGGGGAGCTGTTTTTT | CASSLGFSGELFF
TRBJ2-1 | NA | TRBD1 | TRBV4-2 | TGTGCCAGCAGCCAAGGGACAGGGGCGGGCTCCTACAATGAGCAGTTCTTC | CASSQGTGAGSYNEQFF
TRBJ1-6 | few | TRBD1 | TRBV30 | TGTGCCGGCCTAAGCGACAGGGTTCCCCTCGGTTCACCCCTCCACTTT | CAGLSDRVPLGSPLHF
TRBJ2-5 | NA | TRBD2 | TRBV7-6 | TGTGCCAGCAGCTTGGGGGGAGGGGTACAAGAGACCCAGTACTTC | CASSLGGGVQETQYF
TRBJ1-5 | NA | NA | TRBV5-5 | TGTGCCAGCAGCTTGGAGGCATCCCTCAATCAGCCCCAGCATTTT | CASSLEASLNQPQHF
TRBJ2-5 | NA | NA | TRBV12-2 | TGTGCAAGTCGCTTAGGAGCCCCCAAGGAGGAGACCCAGTACTTC | CASRLGAPKEETQYF
TRBJ1-5 | NA | NA | TRBV18 | TGTGCCAGCTCACCGGACGGTGTCAATCAGCCCCAGCATTTT | CASSPDGVNQPQHF
TRBJ2-3 | NA | TRBD2 | TRBV7-3 | TGTGCCAGCAGCTTTGGCGGCGGGGGTGGAGATACGCAGTATTTT | CASSFGGGGGDTQYF
TRBJ1-2 | few | NA | TRBV6-6 | TGTGCCAGCAGGGTATCTCCTACGGGAGGCTACACCTTC | CASRVSPTGGYTF
TRBJ1-5 | NA | NA | TRBV7-6 | TGTGCCAGCAGCCCGTTAGGGCCCCGGGCACAGCATTTT | CASSPLGPRAQHF
TRBJ1-1 | NA | NA | TRBV19 | TGTGCCAGCAGAATCCAAGGGGTCGGAGTGAACACTGAAGCTTTCTTT | CASRIQGVGVNTEAFF
TRBJ1-4 | NA | NA | TRBV19 | TGTGCCAGTAGTATGGAGGGGGTCAGGGAAAAACTGTTTTTT | CASSMEGVREKLFF
TRBJ1-1 | NA | TRBD1 | TRBV19 | TGTGCCAGTAGAGATAACAGGGGGCGCAACACTGAAGCTTTCTTT | CASRDNRGRNTEAFF
TRBJ1-5 | NA | NA | TRBV6-1 | TGTGCCAGCAGTGGCGGGACGGCGCGGCTTAATCAGCCCCAGCATTTT | CASSGGTARLNQPQHF
TRBJ2-3 | NA | TRBD2 | TRBV2 | TGTGCCAGCAGCGAGAGCGGGAGTGGAACAGATACGCAGTATTTT | CASSESGSGTDTQYF
TRBJ2-5 | NA | NA | TRBV7-2 | TGTGCCAGCAGCTTAATGGGGGGCTTGGCAGAGACCCAGTACTTC | CASSLMGGLAETQYF
TRBJ2-6 | NA | TRBD1 | TRBV5-1 | TGCGCCAGCAGCTGGGACAGGGAATCTGGGGCCAACGTCCTGACTTTC | CASSWDRESGANVLTF
TRBJ1-5 | NA | TRBD1 | TRBV19 | TGTGCCAGTAGTTCGACAGGGGATGGTCGGAATCAGCCCCAGCATTTT | CASSSTGDGRNQPQHF
TRBJ2-1 | NA | NA | TRBV10-3 | TGTGCCATCAGTGACGCACCGGGTGAGCAGTTCTTC | CAISDAPGEQFF
TRBJ1-5 | NA | TRBD1 | TRBV29-1 | TGCAGCGTGGGGACAGGCGGCAATCAGCCCCAGCATTTT | CSVGTGGNQPQHF
TRBJ2-7 | NA | TRBD2 | TRBV7-6 | TGTGCCAGCAGCGAAGGACTAGCGGGAGACGCCTACGAGCAGTACTTC | CASSEGLAGDAYEQYF
TRBJ1-1 | NA | NA | TRBV5-6 | TGTGCCAGCAGCCCCAACGGAGGTGGGAAGACTGAAGCTTTCTTT | CASSPNGGGKTEAFF
TRBJ1-5 | NA | TRBD1 | TRBV5-8 | TGTGCCAGCAGCTTCATACAGGGGGATCAGCCCCAGCATTTT | CASSFIQGDQPQHF
TRBJ2-7 | NA | NA | TRBV5-6 | TGTGCCAGCAGCCAACCCCTGGGATATAGCTCCTACGAGCAGTACTTC | CASSQPLGYSSYEQYF
TRBJ2-5 | NA | TRBD2 | TRBV27 | TGTGCCAGCAGTCCGGGGGGGGTTCAAGAGACCCAGTACTTC | CASSPGGVQETQYF
TRBJ2-7 | NA | TRBD2 | TRBV29-1 | TGCAGCGTTGAGATCCCGACTAGCGGAGCCTACGAGCAGTACTTC | CSVEIPTSGAYEQYF
TRBJ2-5 | NA | TRBD1 | TRBV5-6 | TGTGCCAGCAGCTCCAGGGGGCAGGAGACCCAGTACTTC | CASSSRGQETQYF
TRBJ2-1 | NA | NA | TRBV7-3 | TGTGCCAGCAGCCCCGGACAGACGAAATCCTACAATGAGCAGTTCTTC | CASSPGQTKSYNEQFF
TRBJ1-6 | NA | NA | TRBV6-1 | TGTGCCAGCGAGAAGACAGGAGGCCAATCACCCCTCCACTTT | CASEKTGGQSPLHF
TRBJ2-1 | NA | NA | TRBV5-1 | TGCGCCAGCAGCTTGAAGCATACAATAGGGAATGAGCAGTTCTTC | CASSLKHTIGNEQFF
TRBJ2-1 | NA | TRBD1 | TRBV15 | TGTGCCACCAGCAGACCGAACAGGGGTCAGAGCTCCTACAATGAGCAGTTCTTC | CATSRPNRGQSSYNEQFF
TRBJ1-4 | once | NA | TRBV6-6 | TGTGCCAGCATCTTAGGGGGGAATGAAAAACTGTTTTTT | CASILGGNEKLFF
TRBJ1-2 | NA | NA | TRBV11-2 | TGTGCCAGCAGCACCAGGGGTTACTATGGCTACACCTTC | CASSTRGYYGYTF
TRBJ2-7 | many | NA | TRBV25-1 | TGTGCCAGCAGTGAATCTCGGCCCTACGAGCAGTACTTC | CASSESRPYEQYF